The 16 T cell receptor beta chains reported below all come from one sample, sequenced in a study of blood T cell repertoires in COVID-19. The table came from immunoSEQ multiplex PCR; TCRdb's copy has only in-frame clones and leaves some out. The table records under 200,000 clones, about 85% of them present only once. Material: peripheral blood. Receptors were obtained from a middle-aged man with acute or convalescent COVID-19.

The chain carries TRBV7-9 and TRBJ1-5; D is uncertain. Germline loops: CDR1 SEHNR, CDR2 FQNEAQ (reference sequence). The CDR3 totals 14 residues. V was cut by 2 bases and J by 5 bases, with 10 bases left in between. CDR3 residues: CASSLNSQYQPQHF. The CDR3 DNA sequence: TGTGCCAGCAGCTTAAACAGTCAATATCAGCCCCAGCATTTT. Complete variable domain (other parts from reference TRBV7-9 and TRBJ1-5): DTGVSQNPRHKITKRGQNVTFRCDPISEHNRLYWYRQTLGQGPEFLTYFQNEAQLEKSRLLSDRFSAERPKGSFSTLEIQRTEQGDSAMYLCASSLNSQYQPQHFGDGTRLSIL.

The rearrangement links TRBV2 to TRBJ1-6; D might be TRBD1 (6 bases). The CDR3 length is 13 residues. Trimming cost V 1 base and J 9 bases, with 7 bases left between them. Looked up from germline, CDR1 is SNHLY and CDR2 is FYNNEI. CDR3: CASSEDRASPLHF. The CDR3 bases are TGTGCCAGCAGTGAAGACAGGGCTTCACCCCTCCACTTT.

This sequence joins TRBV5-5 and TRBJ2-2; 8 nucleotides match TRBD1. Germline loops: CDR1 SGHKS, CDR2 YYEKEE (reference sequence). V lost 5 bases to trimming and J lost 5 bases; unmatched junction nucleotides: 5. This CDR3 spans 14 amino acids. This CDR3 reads CASRPGGWTGELFF. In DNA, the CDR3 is TGTGCCAGCAGACCAGGGGGCTGGACCGGGGAGCTGTTTTTT.

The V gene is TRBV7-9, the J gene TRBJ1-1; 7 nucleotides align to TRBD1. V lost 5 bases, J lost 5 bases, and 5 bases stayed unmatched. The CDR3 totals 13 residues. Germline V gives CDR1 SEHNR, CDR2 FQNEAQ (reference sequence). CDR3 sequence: CASSPGGITEAFF. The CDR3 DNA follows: TGTGCCAGCAGCCCAGGGGGAATAACTGAAGCTTTCTTT.

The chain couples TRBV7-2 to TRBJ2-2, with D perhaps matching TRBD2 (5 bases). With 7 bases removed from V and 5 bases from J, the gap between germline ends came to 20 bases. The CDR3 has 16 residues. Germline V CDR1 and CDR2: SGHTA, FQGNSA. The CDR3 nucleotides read TGTGCCAGCACCATGCTCGGGCTAGCTTCAACCGGGGAGCTGTTTTTT. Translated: CASTMLGLASTGELFF.

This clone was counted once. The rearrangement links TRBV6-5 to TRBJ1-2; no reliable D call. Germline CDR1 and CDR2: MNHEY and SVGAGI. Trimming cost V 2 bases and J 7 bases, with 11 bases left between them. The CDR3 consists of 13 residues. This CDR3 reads CASSYGRDRGYTF. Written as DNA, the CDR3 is TGTGCCAGCAGTTACGGGAGGGATCGTGGCTACACCTTC.

CDR3 bases: TGTGCCACCAGCAGAGATATCGGGTACGGGGGTACTGAAGCTTTCTTT. This translates into CATSRDIGYGGTEAFF. The chain combines TRBV15 with TRBJ1-1, with D tentatively TRBD1 (5 bases). Trimming removed 0 bases at V and 5 bases at J, with 16 bases between. Germline-derived CDR1 and CDR2 are LNHNV and YYDKDF (reference sequence). The CDR3 extends over 16 amino acids.

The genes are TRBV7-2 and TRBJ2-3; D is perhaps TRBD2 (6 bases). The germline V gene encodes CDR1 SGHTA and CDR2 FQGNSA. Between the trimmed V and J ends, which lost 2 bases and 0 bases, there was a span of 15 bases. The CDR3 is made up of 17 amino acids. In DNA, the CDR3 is TGTGCCAGCAGCTTACCATTCACCGGGACTAGCACAGATACGCAGTATTTT. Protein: CASSLPFTGTSTDTQYF. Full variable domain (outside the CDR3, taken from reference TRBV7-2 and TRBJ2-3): GAGVSQSPSNKVTEKGKDVELRCDPISGHTALYWYRQSLGQGLEFLIYFQGNSAPDKSGLPSDRFSAERTGGSVSTLTIQRTQQEDSAVYLCASSLPFTGTSTDTQYFGPGTRLTVL.

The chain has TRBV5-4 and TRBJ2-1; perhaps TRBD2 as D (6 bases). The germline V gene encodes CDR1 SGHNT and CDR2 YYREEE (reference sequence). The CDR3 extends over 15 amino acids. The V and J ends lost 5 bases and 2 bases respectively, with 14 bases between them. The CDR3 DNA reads TGTGCCAGCAGGACCACATCGGGGGCCTACAATGAGCAGTTCTTC. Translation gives CASRTTSGAYNEQFF.

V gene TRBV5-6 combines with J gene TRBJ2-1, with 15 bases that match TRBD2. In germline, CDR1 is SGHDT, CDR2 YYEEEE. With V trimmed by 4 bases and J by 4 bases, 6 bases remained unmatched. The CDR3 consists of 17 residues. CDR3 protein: CASSPGLAGGQYNEQFF. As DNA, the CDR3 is TGTGCCAGCAGCCCGGGACTAGCGGGGGGCCAGTACAATGAGCAGTTCTTC.

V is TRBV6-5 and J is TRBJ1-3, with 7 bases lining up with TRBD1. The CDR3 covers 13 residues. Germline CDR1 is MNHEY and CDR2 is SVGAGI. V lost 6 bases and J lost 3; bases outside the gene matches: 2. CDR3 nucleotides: TGTGCCAGCAGGACAGGGTATGGAAACACCATATATTTT. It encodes CASRTGYGNTIYF.

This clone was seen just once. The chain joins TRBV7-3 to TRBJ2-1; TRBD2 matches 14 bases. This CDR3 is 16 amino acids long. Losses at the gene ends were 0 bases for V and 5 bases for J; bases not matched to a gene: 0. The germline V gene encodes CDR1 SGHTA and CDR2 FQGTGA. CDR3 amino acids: CASSLTTSGGDNEQFF. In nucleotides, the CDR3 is TGTGCCAGCAGCTTAACGACTAGCGGGGGGGACAATGAGCAGTTCTTC.

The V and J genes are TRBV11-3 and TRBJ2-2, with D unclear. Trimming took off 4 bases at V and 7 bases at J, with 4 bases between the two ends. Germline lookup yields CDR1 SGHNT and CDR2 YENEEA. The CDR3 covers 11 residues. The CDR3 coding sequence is TGTGCCAGCAGCTCCAACGGGGAGCTGTTTTTT. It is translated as CASSSNGELFF.

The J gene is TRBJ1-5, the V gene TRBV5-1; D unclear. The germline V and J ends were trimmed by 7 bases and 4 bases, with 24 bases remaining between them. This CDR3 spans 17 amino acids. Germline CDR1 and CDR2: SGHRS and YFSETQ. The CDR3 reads CASRSSRHKEVNQPQHF. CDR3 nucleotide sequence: TGCGCCAGCCGCTCCAGCCGCCACAAAGAGGTAAATCAGCCCCAGCATTTT. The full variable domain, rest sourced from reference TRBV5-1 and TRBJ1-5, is KAGVTQTPRYLIKTRGQQVTLSCSPISGHRSVSWYQQTPGQGLQFLFEYFSETQRNKGNFPGRFSGRQFSNSRSEMNVSTLELGDSALYLCASRSSRHKEVNQPQHFGDGTRLSIL.

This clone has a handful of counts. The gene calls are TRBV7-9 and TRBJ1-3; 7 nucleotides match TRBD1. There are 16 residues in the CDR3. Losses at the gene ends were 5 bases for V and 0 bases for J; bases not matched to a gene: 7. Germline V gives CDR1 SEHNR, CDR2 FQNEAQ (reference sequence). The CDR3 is CASSPRGQASGNTIYF. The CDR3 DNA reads TGTGCCAGCAGCCCAAGAGGACAGGCCTCTGGAAACACCATATATTTT.

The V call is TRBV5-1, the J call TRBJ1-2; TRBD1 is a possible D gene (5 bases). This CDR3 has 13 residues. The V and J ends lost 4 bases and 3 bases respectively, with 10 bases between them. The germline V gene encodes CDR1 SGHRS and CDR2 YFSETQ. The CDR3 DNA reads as TGCGCCAGCAGCGTGACAGCTGACTATGGCTACACCTTC. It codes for CASSVTADYGYTF.